The sequence of this T cell receptor (beta chain) was determined in a study of OX40 agonist ivuxolimab in advanced cancers. Study-level background: An anti-OX40 (CD134) antibody with agonistic activity, ivuxolimab, was administered to patients. Three patients showed partial responses: one hepatocellular carcinoma and two cutaneous melanoma cases.

Clones were read by immunoSEQ multiplex PCR, and TCRdb kept only the in-frame ones, dropping some. The sample yields 70,000 to 75,000 clones, roughly four fifths seen once. This CDR3 region has 15 residues. CDR1 and CDR2 from the germline V gene are LNHDA and SQIVND (reference sequence). V gave up 3 bases and J gave up 6 bases; unmatched junction bases: 6. This sequence originates from an adult with an advanced solid tumor such as melanoma, head and neck, liver or kidney cancer. Sample: CD4+ or CD8+ T cells sorted from blood, taken in a trial of the OX40 agonist ivuxolimab. This chain connects TRBV19 to TRBJ1-5; TRBD1 aligns across 9 bases. CDR3 amino acids: CASSILTGGSQPQHF. The CDR3 coding sequence is TGTGCCAGTAGTATTTTGACAGGGGGGAGTCAGCCCCAGCATTTT.